Listed below are T cell receptor beta chains from one sample, sequenced in a study of shared clonotypes between healthy human individuals. Some clones are missing from TCRdb's copy, which holds only in-frame ones; the method was immunoSEQ multiplex PCR. The sample yields some 490,000 clones, roughly 80% seen once. Material: PBMCs. The receptors were gathered from a middle-aged woman in good health. Some clones in this sample may be carry-over from other donors' samples. Each CDR3 is given with its conserved first and last residue.

j_gene,v_gene,CDR3aa
TRBJ2-1,TRBV5-4,CASSLDLVGNEQFF
TRBJ2-7,TRBV7-9,CASSLVARGAYEQYF
TRBJ1-2,TRBV4-3,CASSQALSANYGYTF
TRBJ2-1,TRBV12-5,CASGLGYNEQFF
TRBJ2-3,TRBV5-1,CASSLGDSLYDHTQYF
TRBJ2-7,TRBV10-2,CASRLAGPYEQYF
TRBJ2-3,TRBV6-6,CASSYSESTDTQYF
TRBJ2-7,TRBV5-5,CASSLQGSYEQYF
TRBJ2-1,TRBV28,CASSLERFSSSSYNEQFF
TRBJ1-5,TRBV19,CASSIGGTSNQPQHF
TRBJ2-2,TRBV5-6,CASSLGSGTRGTGELFF
TRBJ2-2,TRBV25-1,CASSDAFAGELFF
TRBJ1-2,TRBV5-4,CASSLALGGNYGYTF
TRBJ1-4,TRBV2,CASSQDREKLFF
TRBJ2-5,TRBV27,CASSSPRGAGGDRETQYF
TRBJ2-1,TRBV18,CASSQTIGNEQFF
TRBJ1-4,TRBV21-1,CASAKMGERNNEKLFF
TRBJ2-1,TRBV18,CASSPPAGANEQFF
TRBJ1-5,TRBV7-2,CASSRSNQPQHF
TRBJ2-2,TRBV27,CASSFPGGRFGELFF
TRBJ2-2,TRBV10-1,CASSRDRSAGELFF
TRBJ2-7,TRBV9,CASSVEGTGSYEQYF
TRBJ1-2,TRBV6-5,CASSRDRLNYGYTF
TRBJ2-5,TRBV29-1,CSVGRRAGETQYF
TRBJ1-2,TRBV28,CASRTRDSKGDGYTF
TRBJ2-7,TRBV5-4,CASSPSGGAAPYEQYF
TRBJ2-7,TRBV7-8,CASSLTPTYYEQYF
TRBJ2-3,TRBV28,CASSPFGTGSGTDTQYF
TRBJ2-1,TRBV5-4,CASSSSGNRGNEQFF
TRBJ2-5,TRBV30,CAWSSWQGGQRETQYF
TRBJ1-1,TRBV7-9,CASSPRTLLRGATEAFF
TRBJ2-7,TRBV18,CASSPPIPGTSTYEQYF
TRBJ2-1,TRBV2,CASSRLAGYNEQFF
TRBJ2-7,TRBV7-2,CASSRTGGEQYF
TRBJ2-7,TRBV27,CASSLFPGVRPYEQYF
TRBJ2-7,TRBV21-1,CASSRQGGGCHEQYF
TRBJ2-7,TRBV6-4,CASSVYQPSYEQYF
TRBJ2-3,TRBV19,CASSIRADTQYF
TRBJ2-7,TRBV28,CASSPKGLAGVYEQYF
TRBJ2-7,TRBV28,CASSARLAYEQYF
TRBJ2-2,TRBV18,CASSPPGLANTGELFF
TRBJ1-5,TRBV10-1,CASSESGGGQPQHF
TRBJ1-4,TRBV7-8,CASSPGLRRANEKLFF
TRBJ2-7,TRBV18,CASSPRQGLTYEQYF
TRBJ2-5,TRBV15,CATSSRTWETQYF
TRBJ1-5,TRBV5-4,CASSHRDSRNQPQHF
TRBJ1-4,TRBV7-2,CASSLGGTVNEKLFF
TRBJ2-7,TRBV5-1,CASSAVGLDEQYF
TRBJ1-2,TRBV30,CAWSVPTVIYGYTF
TRBJ2-3,TRBV2,CASSEVGSGADTQYF
TRBJ2-7,TRBV5-1,CASSLGVAAEQYF
TRBJ1-5,TRBV2,CASGKGQNSNQPQHF
TRBJ2-7,TRBV19,CASSIGRASYEQYF